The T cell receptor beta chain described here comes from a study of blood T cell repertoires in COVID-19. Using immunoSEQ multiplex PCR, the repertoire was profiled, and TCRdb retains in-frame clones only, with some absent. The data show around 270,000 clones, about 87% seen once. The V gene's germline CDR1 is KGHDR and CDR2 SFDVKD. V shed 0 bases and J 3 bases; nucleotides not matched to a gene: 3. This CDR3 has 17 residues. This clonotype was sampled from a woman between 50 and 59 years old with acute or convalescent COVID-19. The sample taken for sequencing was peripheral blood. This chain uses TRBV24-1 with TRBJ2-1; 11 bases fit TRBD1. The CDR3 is CATSDLRGTGGYNEQFF. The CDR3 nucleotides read TGTGCCACCAGTGATTTGCGGGGGACAGGGGGCTACAATGAGCAGTTCTTC.